This entry lists 5 T cell receptor beta chains sequenced from one sample in a study of T-cell reconstitution after alpha-beta-depleted transplantation in children. Unique molecular identifiers were used to barcode this TCRbeta library. From the PCR reads, TCRdb called clonotypes with MiXCR, one entry per CDR3 protein. Of 170,000 or so distinct CDR3 sequences listed, approximately 6.6% are singletons. This sample comprised PBMCs from the stem cell graft donor, obtained from the stem cell graft. The source of these receptors is a human donor who donated a stem cell graft to a child with Wiskott-Aldrich syndrome.

This clonotype was detected ten times or more. J is TRBJ2-2 and V is TRBV10-3, with TRBD1 matching over 8 bases. Germline trimming cut 6 bases from V and 4 bases from J; bases unmatched to any gene: 7. The CDR3 runs 15 residues. Germline V gene lookup returns CDR1 ENHRY and CDR2 SYGVKD. The CDR3 loop is CAISPDRAVTGELFF. CDR3 bases: TGTGCCATCAGCCCGGACAGGGCCGTCACCGGGGAGCTGTTTTTT.

This chain joins TRBV5-1 and TRBJ1-3, with no clear D. V was shortened by 0 bases and J by 4 bases, with 14 bases between the two germline ends. This CDR3 comprises 16 residues. Germline values: CDR1 SGHRS, CDR2 YFSETQ. In nucleotides, the CDR3 is TGCGCCAGCAGCTTGGGATTAGCAGCTTCCGGAAACACCATATATTTT. It yields the protein CASSLGLAASGNTIYF.

This clonotype was counted many times. This chain uses TRBV12-3 or TRBV12-4 with TRBJ1-6, with 7 bases that match TRBD1. Germline trimming cut 2 bases from V and 10 bases from J; bases unmatched to any gene: 8. CDR3 length: 15 residues. The CDR3 coding sequence is TGTGCCAGCAGTTTATCCGGGACAGTAAAGTCACCCCTCCACTTT. It codes for CASSLSGTVKSPLHF.

This clonotype was counted ten times or more. The chain links TRBV5-5 to TRBJ2-1, with D unclear. V was cut by 0 bases and J by 0 bases, with 7 bases left in between. The CDR3 length is 15 residues. Germline V gene sequence: CDR1 SGHKS, CDR2 YYEKEE (reference sequence). CDR3 coding DNA: TGTGCCAGCAGCTTGGAACTGAGCTCCTACAATGAGCAGTTCTTC. Translating gives CASSLELSSYNEQFF.

In this sample, this clonotype turned up many times. This rearrangement joins TRBV4-3 to TRBJ2-1; 7 bases match TRBD1. Germline V CDR1 and CDR2: LGHNA, YSLEER. This CDR3 region has 14 residues. Trimming took 1 base from V and 8 from J; bases not matched to a gene: 5. CDR3 bases: TGCGCCAGCAGCCAAGTGGCCAGGGGGTATGAGCAGTTCTTC. Its translation: CASSQVARGYEQFF.